This T cell receptor beta chain was retrieved from a study of blood T cell repertoires in COVID-19. About the research overall: Both acute and convalescent COVID-19 samples were obtained from the United States, Italy and Spain. T cells, B-cell-depleted T cells, or PBMCs supplied cDNA or gDNA.

Germline CDR1 is LGHDT and CDR2 is YNNKEL (reference sequence). The germline V and J ends were trimmed by 5 bases and 0 bases, with 7 bases remaining between them. The CDR3 has 13 residues. Original analysis: Counts of nucleated cells, estimated from reference gene primer amplification, were obtained. Using immunoSEQ multiplex PCR, the repertoire was profiled, and TCRdb retains in-frame clones only, with some absent. The V and J calls and the clone size are those of that table, but D and trimming were determined from the DNA. The sample holds 200,000 to 300,000 clones, approximately 86% seen once. What was sequenced was peripheral blood. This clonotype originated in a man aged 25 to 40 with active or convalescent COVID-19. The chain employs TRBV3-1 (or the pseudogene TRBV3-2) and TRBJ1-1; no reliable D call. CDR3 bases: TGTGCCAGCAGCACACCGTTGAACACTGAAGCTTTCTTT. Translated: CASSTPLNTEAFF.